The 30 T cell receptor beta chains given below trace back to one sample, sequenced in a study of OX40 agonist ivuxolimab in advanced cancers. This table comes from immunoSEQ multiplex PCR, and its TCRdb copy is limited to in-frame clones, with some not included. The table lists tens of thousands of clones, approximately 91% of them singletons. Sequenced material: CD4+ or CD8+ T cells sorted from blood, taken in a trial of the OX40 agonist ivuxolimab. Every receptor here comes from an adult with an advanced solid tumor such as melanoma, head and neck, liver or kidney cancer.

The J gene is TRBJ1-5, the V gene TRBV7-8; D possibly corresponds to TRBD1 (5 bases). V was shortened by 5 bases and J by 0 bases, with 14 bases between the two germline ends. In germline, CDR1 is SGHVS, CDR2 FQNEAQ. The CDR3 runs 16 residues. Here the CDR3 reads CASSKSLGGSNQPQHF. Written as DNA, the CDR3 is TGTGCCAGCAGCAAGAGTTTGGGGGGTAGCAATCAGCCCCAGCATTTT.

The gene calls are TRBV11-2 and TRBJ2-5; D call uncertain. Germline V gene data show CDR1 as SGHAT and CDR2 as FQNNGV. Trimming pared 7 bases from V and 4 bases from J, leaving 22 bases between. The CDR3 consists of 16 residues. The CDR3 reads CASTYGHRVGGETQYF. CDR3 bases: TGTGCCAGCACTTACGGGCACCGGGTGGGCGGAGAGACCCAGTACTTC.

A single count supports this clone. The chain employs TRBV10-3 and TRBJ2-3, with 10 bases lining up with TRBD1. The J segment lost 5 bases and the V segment lost 6 bases, leaving 8 bases of the junction unmatched. From germline, CDR1 is ENHRY and CDR2 SYGVKD. The CDR3 is made up of 15 amino acids. The CDR3 reads CAISPGTGEVDTQYF. The CDR3 bases are TGTGCCATCAGCCCCGGGACAGGGGAGGTAGATACGCAGTATTTT.

V is TRBV29-1 and J is TRBJ1-2, with 7 bases that match TRBD1. V was clipped by 4 bases and J by 0 bases; unmatched bases: 8. The V gene's germline CDR1 is SQVTM and CDR2 ANQGSEA. This CDR3 comprises 15 residues. As DNA, the CDR3 is TGCAGCGTTGGAGCCCAGGGGGACCCTAACTATGGCTACACCTTC. This gives the protein CSVGAQGDPNYGYTF. The whole variable domain, remainder taken from reference TRBV29-1 and TRBJ1-2, is SAVISQKPSRDICQRGTSLTIQCQVDSQVTMMFWYRQQPGQSLTLIATANQGSEATYESGFVIDKFPISRPNLTFSTLTVSNMSPEDSSIYLCSVGAQGDPNYGYTFGSGTRLTVV.

The chain joins TRBV18 to TRBJ2-2; tentative D call: TRBD2 (7 bases). Germline CDR1 is KGHSH and CDR2 is LQKENI. V shed 3 bases and J shed 7 bases, with 24 bases lying between them. There are 18 residues in the CDR3. The CDR3 is CASSPIQGSGAPYGELFF. Written as DNA, the CDR3 is TGTGCCAGCTCACCGATCCAGGGGAGCGGGGCCCCCTACGGGGAGCTGTTTTTT. Using reference TRBV18 and TRBJ2-2 for the parts outside the CDR3, the full variable domain is NAGVMQNPRHLVRRRGQEARLRCSPMKGHSHVYWYRQLPEEGLKFMVYLQKENIIDESGMPKERFSAEFPKEGPSILRIQQVVRGDSAAYFCASSPIQGSGAPYGELFFGEGSRLTVL.

The chain is built from TRBV11-2 and TRBJ2-1; weak D call: TRBD2 (5 bases). The germline CDR1 and CDR2 sequences are SGHAT and FQNNGV. CDR3 size: 14 residues. V was cut by 1 base and J by 8 bases, with 12 bases left in between. DNA for the CDR3: TGTGCCAGCAGCTTAGTTTTATCGGAGGATGAGCAGTTCTTC. It codes for CASSLVLSEDEQFF. The variable domain in full, with the rest retrieved from reference TRBV11-2 and TRBJ2-1, is EAGVAQSPRYKIIEKRQSVAFWCNPISGHATLYWYQQILGQGPKLLIQFQNNGVVDDSQLPKDRFSAERLKGVDSTLKIQPAKLEDSAVYLCASSLVLSEDEQFFGPGTRLTVL.

This chain uses TRBV28 with TRBJ1-2; D is perhaps TRBD1 (5 bases). Germline V gene sequence: CDR1 MDHEN, CDR2 SYDVKM. V lost 3 bases to trimming and J lost 5 bases, with 13 bases between them. The CDR3 runs to 14 residues. CDR3 DNA sequence: TGTGCCAGCAGTTTTGGGGAGACAGCTTATGGCTACACCTTC. Its protein is CASSFGETAYGYTF.

This clone occurred a few times. V is TRBV27 and J is TRBJ2-3; 7 bases are shared with TRBD2. The CDR3 loop spans 16 amino acids. Per germline, CDR1 MNHEY and CDR2 SMNVEV (reference sequence). V lost 5 bases, J lost 2 bases, and 10 bases stayed unmatched. CDR3 residues: CASSTPAGTYTDTQYF. The CDR3 bases are TGTGCCAGCAGTACGCCAGCGGGAACCTACACAGATACGCAGTATTTT.

The chain couples TRBV4-1 to TRBJ1-5, with TRBD1 identical over 8 bases. CDR1 MGHRA and CDR2 YSYEKL come from the germline V gene. The J segment lost 3 bases and the V segment lost 0 bases, leaving 1 base of the junction unmatched. CDR3 size: 15 residues. CDR3 amino acids: CASSQDQGANQPQHF. The CDR3 nucleotides read TGCGCCAGCAGCCAAGACCAGGGGGCCAATCAGCCCCAGCATTTT.

This CDR3 reads CASSLSFTDTQYF. The CDR3 DNA sequence: TGTGCCAGCAGTTTATCCTTCACAGATACGCAGTATTTT. This chain joins TRBV27 and TRBJ2-3; D call uncertain. V was shortened by 0 bases and J by 2 bases, with 3 bases between the two germline ends. The CDR3 contains 13 residues. Germline assignment: CDR1 MNHEY and CDR2 SMNVEV (reference sequence).

The chain carries TRBV13 and TRBJ2-7; a weak D match, TRBD1 (6 bases). Germline CDR1 is PRHDT and CDR2 is FYEKMQ (reference sequence). V was clipped by 0 bases and J by 7 bases, with 19 bases between them. The CDR3 is 16 residues long. The CDR3 here is CASSLGMQGITEEQYF. The DNA for the CDR3 is TGTGCCAGCAGCTTAGGGATGCAGGGGATTACGGAAGAGCAGTACTTC.

This chain connects TRBV4-2 to TRBJ2-2; D remains unclear. The CDR3 consists of 16 residues. V was pared by 1 base and J by 5 bases, with 14 bases between. CDR1 is LGHNA and CDR2 is YNFKEQ in the germline V gene. This chain's CDR3 is CASSQVALEGTGELFF. CDR3 sequence (DNA): TGTGCCAGCAGCCAAGTGGCTTTGGAAGGGACCGGGGAGCTGTTTTTT.

The rearrangement links TRBV13 to TRBJ2-5, with 7 nucleotides matching TRBD2. CDR1 is PRHDT and CDR2 is FYEKMQ in the germline V gene (reference sequence). V shed 8 bases, J shed 5 bases, and the junction held 2 bases outside the gene matches. The CDR3 totals 11 residues. The CDR3 bases are TGTGCCAGCGGGAGGGTGGAGACCCAGTACTTC. This gives the protein CASGRVETQYF.

The chain carries TRBV18 and TRBJ2-7; TRBD1 might be the D (5 bases). This CDR3 contains 14 residues. V shed 3 bases and J shed 2 bases, with 11 bases lying between them. The V gene's germline CDR1 is KGHSH and CDR2 LQKENI. CDR3 sequence: CASSPGQGTYEQYF. As DNA, the CDR3 is TGTGCCAGCTCACCGGGTCAGGGAACCTACGAGCAGTACTTC. Full variable domain (remainder filled in from reference TRBV18 and TRBJ2-7): NAGVMQNPRHLVRRRGQEARLRCSPMKGHSHVYWYRQLPEEGLKFMVYLQKENIIDESGMPKERFSAEFPKEGPSILRIQQVVRGDSAAYFCASSPGQGTYEQYFGPGTRLTVT.

The chain recombines TRBV27 with TRBJ2-3; TRBD1 matches at 7 bases. This CDR3 contains 15 residues. The V gene end was trimmed by 6 bases and the J gene end by 0 bases; junction bases not matched to a gene: 6. Germline CDR1 is MNHEY and CDR2 is SMNVEV (reference sequence). In nucleotides, the CDR3 is TGTGCCAGCAGCGACAGGGTAGCTAGCACAGATACGCAGTATTTT. Amino acid sequence: CASSDRVASTDTQYF.

The chain couples TRBV6-4 to TRBJ2-1; D may be TRBD1 (6 bases). The CDR3 has 14 amino acids. The germline V and J ends were trimmed by 2 bases and 6 bases, with 11 bases remaining between them. CDR1 is MRHNA and CDR2 is SNTAGT in the germline V gene. CDR3 in amino acids: CASSDSRTVNEQFF. CDR3 bases: TGTGCCAGCAGTGACAGTAGGACAGTCAATGAGCAGTTCTTC.

The gene calls are TRBV5-1 and TRBJ2-1, with 10 bases matching TRBD1. The CDR3 has 15 residues. The J segment lost 5 bases and the V segment lost 2 bases, leaving 4 bases of the junction unmatched. Germline CDR1 is SGHRS and CDR2 is YFSETQ. The CDR3, as DNA: TGCGCCAGCAGCTTCCGGACAGGGGGTAACAATGAGCAGTTCTTC. Protein product: CASSFRTGGNNEQFF. The whole variable domain, remainder taken from reference TRBV5-1 and TRBJ2-1, is KAGVTQTPRYLIKTRGQQVTLSCSPISGHRSVSWYQQTPGQGLQFLFEYFSETQRNKGNFPGRFSGRQFSNSRSEMNVSTLELGDSALYLCASSFRTGGNNEQFFGPGTRLTVL.

This clone was seen a handful of times. CDR3 sequence (DNA): TGTGCCAGCAGCTTCGGGAGCACGGGACCGGCAGATACGCAGTATTTT. Its protein is CASSFGSTGPADTQYF. The chain is built from TRBV7-9 and TRBJ2-3; possibly TRBD2 for D (6 bases). The V end was cut by 3 bases, the J end by 4 bases, with 17 bases between. This CDR3 comprises 16 residues. CDR1 and CDR2 (germline): SEHNR, FQNEAQ (reference sequence).

The chain employs TRBV28 and TRBJ2-1; D possibly corresponds to TRBD2 (6 bases). CDR3 size: 19 residues. V dropped 6 bases and J dropped 1 base, with 25 bases sitting between them. Germline V gives CDR1 MDHEN, CDR2 SYDVKM. CDR3 sequence (DNA): TGTGCCAGCAGCCCGGTGACCCGGCGGGAAGGTTGGTCCTACAATGAGCAGTTCTTC. It encodes CASSPVTRREGWSYNEQFF.

The chain uses TRBV7-9 and TRBJ2-6, with TRBD1 identical over 10 bases. The germline gives CDR1 SEHNR, CDR2 FQNEAQ (reference sequence). The CDR3 has 19 residues. The ends lost 1 base at V and 1 base at J; junction bases unmatched: 7. CDR3 in DNA: TGTGCCAGCAGCTTAGTAGGGACAGGGGCCAGTTCTGGGGCCAACGTCCTGACTTTC. Translating gives CASSLVGTGASSGANVLTF.

This sequence joins TRBV2 and TRBJ2-5; possible D gene TRBD2, 6 bases. Germline CDR1 is SNHLY and CDR2 is FYNNEI. The CDR3 contains 15 residues. Trimming took 2 bases from V and 2 from J, leaving 12 bases between them. DNA for the CDR3: TGTGCCAGCAGTGAAATTGGGACTCCACAAGAGACCCAGTACTTC. This sequence encodes CASSEIGTPQETQYF.

V gene TRBV28 combines with J gene TRBJ2-7, with 7 bases identical to TRBD2. This CDR3 spans 16 amino acids. The V segment lost 7 bases and the J segment 0 bases; nucleotides outside the gene matches: 12. Looked up from germline, CDR1 is MDHEN and CDR2 is SYDVKM. CDR3 region: CASKEGGTPSSYEQYF. The CDR3 DNA sequence: TGTGCCAGCAAAGAGGGAGGGACCCCTAGCTCCTACGAGCAGTACTTC.

The genes are TRBV4-1 and TRBJ2-1; a possible D gene is TRBD2 (6 bases). With 6 bases removed from V and 5 bases from J, the gap between germline ends came to 17 bases. Germline CDR1 and CDR2: MGHRA and YSYEKL. CDR3 length equals 15 residues. This CDR3 reads CASRFREAFDNEQFF. The CDR3 region has the DNA TGCGCCAGCAGATTCAGGGAGGCTTTCGACAATGAGCAGTTCTTC.

The chain uses TRBV7-9 and TRBJ2-5; no clear D gene. CDR1 is SEHNR and CDR2 is FQNEAQ in the germline V gene (reference sequence). The CDR3 is 15 residues long. V lost 1 base and J lost 3, with 12 bases in between. CDR3 nucleotide sequence: TGTGCCAGCAGCTTAGGTCCGTCCCCCGAAGAGACCCAGTACTTC. Protein sequence: CASSLGPSPEETQYF.

The table lists this clone with a few counts. The chain joins TRBV6-7 to TRBJ2-6; D call uncertain. TRBV6-7 is an ORF, with its function uncertain. This CDR3 has 18 amino acids. The germline V and J ends were trimmed by 5 bases and 5 bases, with 22 bases remaining between them. The CDR3 nucleotides read TGTGCCAGCAGTCCCAGAGCGCGTTTACAAAGTCGGGCCAACGTCCTGACTTTC. It translates to CASSPRARLQSRANVLTF.

The V and J genes are TRBV11-2 and TRBJ2-7; D is uncertain. The length of the CDR3 is 11 residues. CDR1 is SGHAT and CDR2 is FQNNGV in the germline V gene. V dropped 3 bases and J dropped 6 bases, with 6 bases sitting between them. CDR3 amino acids: CASSFLGEQYF. CDR3 bases: TGTGCCAGCAGCTTCTTAGGCGAGCAGTACTTC.

V is TRBV7-9 and J is TRBJ1-4; 8 bases align to TRBD1. Trimming took 4 bases from V and 8 from J; bases not matched to a gene: 12. The germline CDR1 and CDR2 sequences are SEHNR and FQNEAQ (reference sequence). The CDR3 has 16 amino acids. The CDR3 is CASSSASGGWGEKLFF. CDR3 coding DNA: TGTGCCAGCAGCTCAGCCTCAGGGGGCTGGGGGGAAAAACTGTTTTTT.

This chain joins TRBV15 and TRBJ2-3; 10 nucleotides match TRBD2. V was pared by 5 bases and J by 6 bases, with 8 bases of the junction left unmatched. CDR1 and CDR2 from the germline V gene are LNHNV and YYDKDF (reference sequence). The CDR3 extends over 15 amino acids. The CDR3 sequence is CATSSWTSGHDTQYF. Written as DNA, the CDR3 is TGTGCCACCAGCTCTTGGACTAGCGGTCACGATACGCAGTATTTT.

J is TRBJ2-5 and V is TRBV13; maybe TRBD2 (6 bases). Between the trimmed V and J ends, which lost 0 bases and 4 bases, there was a span of 12 bases. The CDR3 is 15 residues long. Germline V lookup: CDR1 PRHDT, CDR2 FYEKMQ (reference sequence). The CDR3 protein is CASSLGARGGETQYF. CDR3 in DNA: TGTGCCAGCAGCTTAGGGGCCCGGGGAGGAGAGACCCAGTACTTC.

In its sample, this clone was seen once. This chain links TRBV7-9 with TRBJ1-1, with 7 bases identical to TRBD1. V dropped 3 bases and J dropped 0; count of bases not matched to a gene: 7. Germline-derived CDR1 and CDR2 are SEHNR and FQNEAQ (reference sequence). The CDR3 has 16 residues. The DNA of the CDR3 is TGTGCCAGCAGCTTTCCCCAGGGGGTGATGAACACTGAAGCTTTCTTT. It is translated as CASSFPQGVMNTEAFF.